The 13 T cell receptor beta chains below all came from one sample that was sequenced in a study of T-cell reconstitution after alpha-beta-depleted transplantation in children. It was with unique molecular identifiers that the TCRbeta library was prepared. MiXCR was run by TCRdb on the PCR reads, yielding one entry per CDR3 protein. The sample consists of 85,000 to 120,000 distinct CDR3 sequences, 6% to 9% of them appearing once. The starting material was PBMCs, obtained before TCRalphabeta/CD19-depleted stem cell transplant. The source of these receptors is a boy under 10 years old with acute lymphoblastic leukemia, due to receive a stem cell transplant.

V and J are TRBV5-1 and TRBJ2-1; 8 nucleotides match TRBD1. CDR1 and CDR2 from the germline V gene are SGHRS and YFSETQ. The CDR3 runs to 15 residues. The V segment lost 0 bases and the J segment 9 bases; nucleotides outside the gene matches: 8. The CDR3 nucleotides read TGCGCCAGCAGCTTGGCCCAGGGGGCTAATCTTGAGCAGTTCTTC. It encodes CASSLAQGANLEQFF. Full variable domain (remainder filled in from reference TRBV5-1 and TRBJ2-1): KAGVTQTPRYLIKTRGQQVTLSCSPISGHRSVSWYQQTPGQGLQFLFEYFSETQRNKGNFPGRFSGRQFSNSRSEMNVSTLELGDSALYLCASSLAQGANLEQFFGPGTRLTVL.

The chain links TRBV11-1 to TRBJ2-3; D unresolved. The germline V gene encodes CDR1 SGHAT and CDR2 FQDESV (reference sequence). V lost 1 base and J lost 5, with 7 bases in between. The CDR3 length is 13 residues. CDR3 DNA sequence: TGTGCCAGCAGCTTAGGCGTGAAAGATACGCAGTATTTT. Encoded protein: CASSLGVKDTQYF.

This clonotype was observed at least ten times. The rearrangement joins TRBV12-3 or TRBV12-4 to TRBJ2-1; D is perhaps TRBD1 (5 bases). CDR3 length: 15 amino acids. V was shortened by 5 bases and J by 2 bases, with 13 bases between the two germline ends. CDR3 protein: CASSIRQTAYNEQFF. Here the CDR3 DNA reads TGTGCCAGCAGTATCCGACAGACGGCCTACAATGAGCAGTTCTTC.

Concerning this clonotype itself: A clone one base away is much larger, so this may be a read error. The conserved phenylalanine or tryptophan is not found at the CDR3 terminus, so this likely reflects a read error. In DNA form, the CDR3 reads TGTGCCAGCAGCCTGCCCCAGGAAGGGGAGACCCAGTACTGC. Translation: CASSLPQEGETQYC. This rearrangement joins TRBV12-3 or TRBV12-4 to TRBJ2-5; no clear D. The CDR3 covers 14 residues. V was trimmed by 6 bases and J by 5 bases, leaving 16 bases between them.

This clonotype came up many times. This rearrangement joins TRBV7-9 to TRBJ1-1; D ambiguous. The germline V and J ends were trimmed by 5 bases and 0 bases, with 4 bases remaining between them. The CDR3 totals 12 residues. Germline lookup yields CDR1 SEHNR and CDR2 FQNEAQ (reference sequence). CDR3 nucleotides: TGTGCCAGCAGCCCCTTGAACACTGAAGCTTTCTTT. The encoded protein is CASSPLNTEAFF.

This clonotype has only a few counts. The gene calls are TRBV2 and TRBJ1-2; the match to TRBD1 covers 9 bases. Losses at the gene ends were 7 bases for V and 4 bases for J; bases not matched to a gene: 7. The CDR3 runs to 14 residues. Per germline, CDR1 SNHLY and CDR2 FYNNEI. Here the CDR3 DNA reads TGTGCCAGCATGACCGGGACAGGGAGCTATGGCTACACCTTC. Translated, it gives CASMTGTGSYGYTF.

This clonotype was seen more than once but under ten times. The rearrangement links TRBV20-1 to TRBJ2-3, with TRBD2 identical over 10 bases. J gave up 8 bases and V 3 bases, and 8 bases lay outside the gene matches. The CDR3 is 14 amino acids. The V gene's germline CDR1 is DFQATT and CDR2 SNEGSKA (reference sequence). The CDR3, as DNA: TGCAGTGCTAGGTGGGAGCGGGGGGGCTTTACGCAGTATTTT. It encodes CSARWERGGFTQYF.

The chain couples TRBV18 to TRBJ1-5; TRBD1 might be the D (6 bases). V lost 0 bases and J lost 6, with 12 bases in between. The V gene's germline CDR1 is KGHSH and CDR2 LQKENI. This CDR3 region has 15 residues. The DNA for the CDR3 is TGTGCCAGCTCACCACCGGGCAGGGGAAGTCAGCCCCAGCATTTT. Amino acid sequence: CASSPPGRGSQPQHF. Supplemented by reference TRBV18 and TRBJ1-5, the full variable domain reads NAGVMQNPRHLVRRRGQEARLRCSPMKGHSHVYWYRQLPEEGLKFMVYLQKENIIDESGMPKERFSAEFPKEGPSILRIQQVVRGDSAAYFCASSPPGRGSQPQHFGDGTRLSIL.

This clonotype has only one observation. The chain links TRBV4-3 to TRBJ2-5; the D call may be TRBD1 or TRBD2 (5 bases each). V shed 4 bases and J shed 3 bases, with 15 bases lying between them. Germline V gene sequence: CDR1 LGHNA, CDR2 YSLEER. The CDR3 loop spans 15 amino acids. CDR3 residues: CASSRRLGREETQYF. The DNA of the CDR3 is TGCGCCAGCAGCCGTAGGCTGGGGCGGGAAGAGACCCAGTACTTC.

This clonotype was counted many times. The chain's CDR3 is CASSLRPWEQYF. CDR3 DNA: TGTGCCAGCAGCTTACGACCGTGGGAGCAGTACTTC. This chain joins TRBV7-2 and TRBJ2-7; D ambiguous. V was pared by 2 bases and J by 7 bases, with 9 bases between. Germline CDR1 and CDR2: SGHTA and FQGNSA. The CDR3 spans 12 residues.

The J gene is TRBJ1-2, the V gene TRBV18; D unresolved. The CDR3 is 15 amino acids. V lost 3 bases and J 2 bases, leaving 13 bases between the germline ends. Germline CDR1 and CDR2: KGHSH and LQKENI. This CDR3 reads CASSPPVLTNYGYTF. The CDR3 DNA reads as TGTGCCAGCTCACCTCCGGTGCTTACCAACTATGGCTACACCTTC.

In this sample, this clonotype turned up many times. This chain connects TRBV9 to TRBJ2-1, with 8 bases fitting TRBD2. The CDR3 is made up of 15 amino acids. Germline V gives CDR1 SGDLS, CDR2 YYNGEE. The ends lost 4 bases at V and 6 bases at J; junction bases unmatched: 9. CDR3 in amino acids: CASSLRTSRGNEQFF. The CDR3 DNA sequence: TGTGCCAGCAGCCTTAGGACTAGCCGCGGCAATGAGCAGTTCTTC.

This clonotype showed up just a few times. CDR3 nucleotides: TGTGCCAGCAGCCAAGTCGGACAGGGAACGAACTATGGCTACACCTTC. Its translation is CASSQVGQGTNYGYTF. This chain connects TRBV4-2 to TRBJ1-2, with 8 bases that match TRBD1. This CDR3 is built from 16 residues. The V gene's germline CDR1 is LGHNA and CDR2 YNFKEQ. The J segment lost 2 bases and the V segment lost 1 base, leaving 6 bases of the junction unmatched.